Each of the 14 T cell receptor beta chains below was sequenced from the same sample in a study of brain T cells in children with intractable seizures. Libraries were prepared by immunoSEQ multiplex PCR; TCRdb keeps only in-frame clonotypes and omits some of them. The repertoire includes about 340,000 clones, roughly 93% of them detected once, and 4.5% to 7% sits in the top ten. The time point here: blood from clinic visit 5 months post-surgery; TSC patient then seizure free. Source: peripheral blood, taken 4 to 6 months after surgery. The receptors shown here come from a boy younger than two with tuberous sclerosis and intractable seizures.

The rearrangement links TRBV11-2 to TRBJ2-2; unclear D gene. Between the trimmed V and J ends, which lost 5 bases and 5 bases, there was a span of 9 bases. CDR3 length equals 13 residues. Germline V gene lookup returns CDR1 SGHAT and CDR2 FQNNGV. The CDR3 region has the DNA TGTGCCAGCAGCCCCGGACGGACCGGGGAGCTGTTTTTT. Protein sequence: CASSPGRTGELFF.

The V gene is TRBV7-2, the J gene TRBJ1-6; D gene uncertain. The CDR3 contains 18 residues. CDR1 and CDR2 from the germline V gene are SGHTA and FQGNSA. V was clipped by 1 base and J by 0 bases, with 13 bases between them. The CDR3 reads CASSLVADGFSYNSPLHF. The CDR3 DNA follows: TGTGCCAGCAGCTTAGTGGCAGACGGGTTCTCCTATAATTCACCCCTCCACTTT.

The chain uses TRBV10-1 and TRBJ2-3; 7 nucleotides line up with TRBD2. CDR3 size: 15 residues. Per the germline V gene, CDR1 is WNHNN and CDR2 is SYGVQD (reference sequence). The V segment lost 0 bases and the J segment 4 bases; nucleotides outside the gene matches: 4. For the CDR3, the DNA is TGCGCCAGCAGTGAGTCGCGGGGAGGGTCAGATACGCAGTATTTT. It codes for CASSESRGGSDTQYF.

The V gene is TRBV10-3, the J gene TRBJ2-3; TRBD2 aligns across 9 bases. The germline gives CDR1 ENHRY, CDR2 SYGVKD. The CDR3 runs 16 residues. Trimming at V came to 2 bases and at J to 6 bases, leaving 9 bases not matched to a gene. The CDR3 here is CAISEIHSGGGDTQYF. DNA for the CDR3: TGTGCCATCAGTGAGATCCATAGCGGGGGTGGGGATACGCAGTATTTT.

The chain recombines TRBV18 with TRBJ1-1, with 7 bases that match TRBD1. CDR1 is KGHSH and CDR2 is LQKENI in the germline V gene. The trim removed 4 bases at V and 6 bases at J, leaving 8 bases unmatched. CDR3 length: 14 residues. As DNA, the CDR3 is TGTGCCAGCTCACTACAGGGGTATGTCGCTGAAGCTTTCTTT. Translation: CASSLQGYVAEAFF.

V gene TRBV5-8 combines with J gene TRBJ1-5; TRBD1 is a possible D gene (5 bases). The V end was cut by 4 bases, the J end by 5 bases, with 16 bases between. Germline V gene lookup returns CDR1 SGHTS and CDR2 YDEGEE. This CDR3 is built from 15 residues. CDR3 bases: TGTGCCAGCAGCCTGATACGGGGGGAAGATCAGCCCCAGCATTTT. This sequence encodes CASSLIRGEDQPQHF.

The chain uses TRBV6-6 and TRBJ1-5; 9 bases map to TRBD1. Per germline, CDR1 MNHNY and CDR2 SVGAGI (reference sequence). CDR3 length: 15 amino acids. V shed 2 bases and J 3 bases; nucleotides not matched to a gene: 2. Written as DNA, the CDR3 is TGTGCCAGCAGTTACGGACAGGGGTACAATCAGCCCCAGCATTTT. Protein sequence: CASSYGQGYNQPQHF.

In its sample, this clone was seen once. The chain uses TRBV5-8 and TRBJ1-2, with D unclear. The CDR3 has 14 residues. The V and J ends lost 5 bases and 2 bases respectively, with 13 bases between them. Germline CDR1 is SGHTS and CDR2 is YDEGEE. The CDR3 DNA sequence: TGTGCCAGCAGTTTTGTGTATCAAAACTATGGCTACACCTTC. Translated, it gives CASSFVYQNYGYTF.

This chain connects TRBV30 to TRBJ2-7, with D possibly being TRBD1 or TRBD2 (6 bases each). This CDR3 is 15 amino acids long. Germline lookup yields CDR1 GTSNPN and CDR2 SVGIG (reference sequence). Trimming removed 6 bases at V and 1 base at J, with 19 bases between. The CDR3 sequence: CACRRVGGPSYEQYF. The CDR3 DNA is TGTGCCTGCCGACGGGTGGGGGGCCCATCCTACGAGCAGTACTTC.

The CDR3 DNA reads TGCGCCAGCAGCCAAGTTCAGACAGGGGGCTCCTACGAGCAGTACTTC. Translated, it gives CASSQVQTGGSYEQYF. The gene calls are TRBV4-1 and TRBJ2-7; TRBD1 matches 9 bases. The junction had 4 bases not matched to a gene; V was cut back by 1 base and J by 0 bases. The CDR3 covers 16 residues. Germline CDR1 reads MGHRA; CDR2 reads YSYEKL.

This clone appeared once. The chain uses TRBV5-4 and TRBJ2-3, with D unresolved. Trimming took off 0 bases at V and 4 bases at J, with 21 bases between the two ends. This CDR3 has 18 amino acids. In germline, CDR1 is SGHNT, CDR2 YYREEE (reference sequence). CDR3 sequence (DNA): TGTGCCAGCAGCTTGGCCGTCTTACAAGTAATCGGACCAGATACGCAGTATTTT. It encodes CASSLAVLQVIGPDTQYF.

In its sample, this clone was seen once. CDR3 sequence (DNA): TGTGCCAGCAGCCAAGTTCCTAGCGGCTACTACGAGCAGTACTTC. Translated, it gives CASSQVPSGYYEQYF. The rearrangement uses TRBV14 and TRBJ2-7; 7 nucleotides match TRBD2. The CDR3 loop spans 15 amino acids. Germline CDR1 reads SGHDN; CDR2 reads FVKESK. Losses at the gene ends were 1 base for V and 3 bases for J; bases not matched to a gene: 6.

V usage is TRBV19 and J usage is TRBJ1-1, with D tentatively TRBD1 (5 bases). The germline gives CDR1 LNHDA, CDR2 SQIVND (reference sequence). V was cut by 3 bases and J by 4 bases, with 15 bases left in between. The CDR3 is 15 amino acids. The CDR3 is CASSMMAGRSTEAFF. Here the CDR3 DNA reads TGTGCCAGTAGTATGATGGCAGGGCGAAGCACTGAAGCTTTCTTT. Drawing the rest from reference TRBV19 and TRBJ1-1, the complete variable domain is DGGITQSPKYLFRKEGQNVTLSCEQNLNHDAMYWYRQDPGQGLRLIYYSQIVNDFQKGDIAEGYSVSREKKESFPLTVTSAQKNPTAFYLCASSMMAGRSTEAFFGQGTRLTVV.

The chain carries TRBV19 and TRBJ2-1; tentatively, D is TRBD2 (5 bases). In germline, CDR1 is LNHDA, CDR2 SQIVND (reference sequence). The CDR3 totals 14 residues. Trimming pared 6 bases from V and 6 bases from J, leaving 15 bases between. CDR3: CASREELRVNEQFF. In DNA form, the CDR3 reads TGTGCCAGTAGGGAAGAATTGCGGGTCAATGAGCAGTTCTTC. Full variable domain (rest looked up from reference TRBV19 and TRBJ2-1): DGGITQSPKYLFRKEGQNVTLSCEQNLNHDAMYWYRQDPGQGLRLIYYSQIVNDFQKGDIAEGYSVSREKKESFPLTVTSAQKNPTAFYLCASREELRVNEQFFGPGTRLTVL.